One and the same sample provided the 23 T cell receptor beta chains below, sequenced in a study of T cell clonotyping in hematopoietic cell transplantation. Repertoires were generated with immunoSEQ multiplex PCR, while TCRdb's copy carries only in-frame clones and drops some. Of over 8,000 clones in the sample, less than 70% were seen once. Specimen: peripheral blood mononuclear cells, collected 100 days after allogeneic stem cell transplant. The receptor set was obtained from a male patient between 60 and 69 years old who had an allogeneic stem cell transplant from an unrelated donor, so the T cells may come from the graft donor. Some clones in this sample may be carry-over from other donors' samples.

This chain links TRBV6-5 with TRBJ2-3, with D uncertain. This CDR3 region has 13 residues. The V gene lost 8 bases and the J gene lost 5 bases, with 14 bases spanning the gap. Germline values: CDR1 MNHEY, CDR2 SVGAGI. The CDR3 DNA sequence: TGTGCCAGCCGGGCAGCTAACGAAGATACGCAGTATTTT. It translates to CASRAANEDTQYF.

The V call is TRBV13, the J call TRBJ1-2; D possibly corresponds to TRBD1 (5 bases). The CDR3 is 15 residues long. Germline CDR1 is PRHDT and CDR2 is FYEKMQ (reference sequence). V lost 5 bases to trimming and J lost 4 bases, with 17 bases between them. The CDR3 DNA reads TGTGCCAGCAGCCCCAGGACAAGGCCTCCCTATGGCTACACCTTC. This translates into CASSPRTRPPYGYTF.

The table lists this clone with a few counts. The chain is built from TRBV9 and TRBJ2-7, with TRBD2 matching 12 bases. The CDR3 contains 17 residues. The germline CDR1 and CDR2 sequences are SGDLS and YYNGEE. Trimming cost V 3 bases and J 2 bases; bases outside gene matches: 9. The CDR3 DNA reads as TGTGCCAGCAGCGACACGACTAGCGGGGGTTTCCCCTACGAGCAGTACTTC. This encodes CASSDTTSGGFPYEQYF.

The gene calls are TRBV30 and TRBJ2-3, with D tentatively TRBD2 (6 bases). The CDR3 spans 15 residues. V dropped 3 bases and J dropped 4 bases, with 17 bases sitting between them. CDR1 is GTSNPN, CDR2 SVGIG, per germline (reference sequence). The CDR3 region has the DNA TGTGCCTGGAGGTGGGGGATCGGGGGACCAGATACGCAGTATTTT. Residues: CAWRWGIGGPDTQYF.

This clone has just one count. The chain couples TRBV11-2 to TRBJ2-5; possible D gene TRBD2, 6 bases. This CDR3 has 15 amino acids. Germline CDR1 reads SGHAT; CDR2 reads FQNNGV. The V end was cut by 1 base, the J end by 1 base, with 10 bases between. CDR3 coding DNA: TGTGCCAGCAGCTTAGGCGGGGCACCCCAAGAGACCCAGTACTTC. Translation: CASSLGGAPQETQYF. The full variable domain, with the rest looked up from reference TRBV11-2 and TRBJ2-5, is EAGVAQSPRYKIIEKRQSVAFWCNPISGHATLYWYQQILGQGPKLLIQFQNNGVVDDSQLPKDRFSAERLKGVDSTLKIQPAKLEDSAVYLCASSLGGAPQETQYFGPGTRLLVL.

The chain couples TRBV7-3 to TRBJ1-6; no definite D call. The V gene lost 4 bases and the J gene lost 8 bases, with 9 bases spanning the gap. The CDR3 runs to 13 residues. CDR1 and CDR2 (germline): SGHTA, FQGTGA. CDR3 region: CASSSGVYSPLHF. The CDR3 bases are TGTGCCAGCAGCTCCGGGGTTTATTCACCCCTCCACTTT.

There are a few counts of this clone. The CDR3 spells CASSLSYGTDGYTF. In DNA, the CDR3 is TGCGCCAGCAGCTTGTCGTACGGGACGGATGGCTACACCTTC. The rearrangement links TRBV5-1 to TRBJ1-2; maybe TRBD1 (5 bases). The CDR3 spans 14 residues. Germline lookup yields CDR1 SGHRS and CDR2 YFSETQ. Trimming took 1 base from V and 6 from J, leaving 13 bases between them.

This clone was counted only a few times. The rearrangement links TRBV4-1 to TRBJ2-5, with TRBD2 matching 7 bases. CDR1 and CDR2 (germline): MGHRA, YSYEKL. This CDR3 is 15 amino acids long. The ends lost 4 bases at V and 4 bases at J; junction bases unmatched: 9. The CDR3 region is CASSPGRGFGETQYF. In DNA form, the CDR3 reads TGCGCCAGCAGCCCGGGGCGGGGGTTCGGAGAGACCCAGTACTTC.

CDR3 in DNA: TGTGCCAGCAGCCGGGGGGGGACTTCATCCTACAATGAGCAGTTCTTC. It codes for CASSRGGTSSYNEQFF. This sequence joins TRBV11-2 and TRBJ2-1; 8 nucleotides agree with TRBD2. V was clipped by 5 bases and J by 1 base; unmatched bases: 7. This CDR3 contains 16 residues. CDR1 is SGHAT and CDR2 is FQNNGV in the germline V gene.

The chain links TRBV7-2 to TRBJ2-3; no clear D. The CDR3 has 15 amino acids. Germline V gene lookup returns CDR1 SGHTA and CDR2 FQGNSA. V lost 3 bases and J lost 0, with 10 bases in between. CDR3 in amino acids: CASSFSPDSTDTQYF. The CDR3 DNA reads TGTGCCAGCAGCTTTTCTCCGGATAGCACAGATACGCAGTATTTT.

CDR3 region: CASSLEGLWTGELFF. Here the CDR3 DNA reads TGCGCCAGCAGCTTGGAGGGGCTTTGGACCGGGGAGCTGTTTTTT. The chain joins TRBV5-1 to TRBJ2-2; maybe TRBD1 (5 bases). The CDR3 runs 15 residues. Trimming shortened V by 0 bases and J by 5 bases, and 11 bases separated the two germline ends. CDR1 and CDR2 from the germline V gene are SGHRS and YFSETQ. The variable domain in full, completed from reference TRBV5-1 and TRBJ2-2, reads KAGVTQTPRYLIKTRGQQVTLSCSPISGHRSVSWYQQTPGQGLQFLFEYFSETQRNKGNFPGRFSGRQFSNSRSEMNVSTLELGDSALYLCASSLEGLWTGELFFGEGSRLTVL.

The CDR3 loop reads CASSIRQGLEQYF. DNA of the CDR3: TGTGCCAGCAGCATAAGACAGGGGCTCGAGCAGTACTTC. The chain employs TRBV11-3 and TRBJ2-7, with 8 nucleotides matching TRBD1. CDR1 SGHNT and CDR2 YENEEA come from the germline V gene. The V and J ends lost 5 bases and 6 bases, in that order; junction bases with no gene match: 6. The length of the CDR3 is 13 residues.

This clone occurred a few times. The chain employs TRBV6-6 and TRBJ1-5; no firm D call. The length of the CDR3 is 15 residues. Germline lookup yields CDR1 MNHNY and CDR2 SVGAGI (reference sequence). Trimming removed 4 bases from V and 6 bases from J, with 16 bases in between. CDR3 in amino acids: CASSLGRQAFQPQHF. CDR3 sequence (DNA): TGTGCCAGCAGTTTAGGTAGGCAGGCTTTTCAGCCCCAGCATTTT.

The chain is built from TRBV30 and TRBJ2-7; D not resolved. V shed 0 bases and J shed 0 bases, with 6 bases lying between them. CDR1 and CDR2 (germline): GTSNPN, SVGIG (reference sequence). The CDR3 is made up of 13 amino acids. The CDR3 here is CAWSVQDSYEQYF. In nucleotides, the CDR3 is TGTGCCTGGAGTGTCCAGGACTCCTACGAGCAGTACTTC. Together with reference TRBV30 and TRBJ2-7, the CDR3 gives the full variable domain: SQTIHQWPATLVQPVGSPLSLECTVEGTSNPNLYWYRQAAGRGLQLLFYSVGIGQISSEVPQNLSASRPQDRQFILSSKKLLLSDSGFYLCAWSVQDSYEQYFGPGTRLTVT.

This chain joins TRBV27 and TRBJ2-5; 9 nucleotides match TRBD1. CDR3 length: 14 amino acids. The junction had 6 bases not matched to a gene; V was cut back by 4 bases and J by 6 bases. Germline V gives CDR1 MNHEY, CDR2 SMNVEV (reference sequence). As DNA, the CDR3 is TGTGCCAGCAGTTCCTCGGACAGGGGACAGACCCAGTACTTC. It encodes CASSSSDRGQTQYF.

The rearrangement links TRBV4-1 to TRBJ1-2; 8 nucleotides match TRBD1. CDR3 length: 15 residues. The germline V gene encodes CDR1 MGHRA and CDR2 YSYEKL. Trimming took 4 bases from V and 6 from J; bases not matched to a gene: 10. The CDR3 sequence is CASSRPPAGGDGYTF. The DNA of the CDR3 is TGCGCCAGCAGCCGACCCCCGGCAGGGGGCGATGGCTACACCTTC.

The rearrangement joins TRBV5-1 to TRBJ1-3; D ambiguous. Germline V gene data show CDR1 as SGHRS and CDR2 as YFSETQ. V dropped 4 bases and J dropped 1 base, with 15 bases sitting between them. The CDR3 extends over 16 amino acids. CDR3 nucleotides: TGCGCCAGCAGCCTTAACTCCGACCTATCTGGAAACACCATATATTTT. Amino acid sequence: CASSLNSDLSGNTIYF. Together with reference TRBV5-1 and TRBJ1-3, the CDR3 gives the full variable domain: KAGVTQTPRYLIKTRGQQVTLSCSPISGHRSVSWYQQTPGQGLQFLFEYFSETQRNKGNFPGRFSGRQFSNSRSEMNVSTLELGDSALYLCASSLNSDLSGNTIYFGEGSWLTVV.

This clone was detected only a few times. V is TRBV2 and J is TRBJ1-1; TRBD1 aligns across 7 bases. Germline V lookup: CDR1 SNHLY, CDR2 FYNNEI. The CDR3 runs 14 residues. The V segment lost 6 bases and the J segment 3 bases; nucleotides outside the gene matches: 7. The CDR3, as DNA: TGTGCCAGCAGAAGACAGGGCTGGGACACTGAAGCTTTCTTT. Translating gives CASRRQGWDTEAFF. The complete variable domain, with remaining parts taken from reference TRBV2 and TRBJ1-1, reads EPEVTQTPSHQVTQMGQEVILRCVPISNHLYFYWYRQILGQKVEFLVSFYNNEISEKSEIFDDQFSVERPDGSNFTLKIRSTKLEDSAMYFCASRRQGWDTEAFFGQGTRLTVV.

The chain couples TRBV5-6 to TRBJ2-6; D unresolved. Per germline, CDR1 SGHDT and CDR2 YYEEEE. This CDR3 has 17 amino acids. V lost 0 bases, J lost 0 bases, and 10 bases lay in between. Here the CDR3 reads CASSLGEGNSGANVLTF. The CDR3 DNA reads as TGTGCCAGCAGCTTGGGCGAAGGGAACTCTGGGGCCAACGTCCTGACTTTC.

This chain links TRBV6-5 with TRBJ2-2; D tentatively reads TRBD1 or TRBD2 (7 bases each). The CDR3 runs to 14 residues. With 8 bases removed from V and 2 bases from J, the gap between germline ends came to 12 bases. Looked up from germline, CDR1 is MNHEY and CDR2 is SVGAGI. CDR3 sequence: CASQGGGNTGELFF. Here the CDR3 DNA reads TGTGCCAGCCAGGGGGGGGGTAACACCGGGGAGCTGTTTTTT.

V and J are TRBV5-4 and TRBJ2-1; a weak D match, TRBD2 (6 bases). The CDR3 totals 16 residues. Trimming cost V 2 bases and J 0 bases, with 12 bases left between them. From germline, CDR1 is SGHNT and CDR2 YYREEE (reference sequence). The CDR3 sequence: CASSFGTASSYNEQFF. CDR3 in DNA: TGTGCCAGCAGCTTTGGGACTGCGAGCTCCTACAATGAGCAGTTCTTC.

This clone showed up just a few times. The J gene is TRBJ1-6, the V gene TRBV6-1; D is unresolved. V was pared by 2 bases and J by 9 bases, with 14 bases between. The CDR3 runs 15 residues. CDR1 MNHNS and CDR2 SASEGT come from the germline V gene. CDR3 DNA: TGTGCCAGCAGTGAAAAAGTTGATATGAGTTCACCCCTCCACTTT. Its protein product is CASSEKVDMSSPLHF.

The chain joins TRBV30 to TRBJ2-7, with D uncertain. The CDR3 is 11 amino acids. V lost 5 bases, J lost 0 bases, and 5 bases lay in between. Germline V gene sequence: CDR1 GTSNPN, CDR2 SVGIG (reference sequence). CDR3 amino acids: CAWASSYEQYF. The CDR3, as DNA: TGTGCCTGGGCCAGCTCCTACGAGCAGTACTTC.